This T cell receptor (beta chain) was recorded in a study of post-analysis software for immune sequencing data. CDR3 length equals 16 residues. V was pared by 4 bases and J by 2 bases, with 17 bases between. Germline V gene lookup returns CDR1 LGHDT and CDR2 YNNKEL (reference sequence). Study-level points and caveats: Strong co-clustering by F measure was evident for samples that had been prepared in the same batch. Comparison of patients with controls showed about 5 TRBV segments more frequent in patients, TRBV5-6, TRBV5-1 and TRBV20-1 among them.

Unique molecular identifiers were present in the TCR beta cDNA libraries. TCRdb re-called the PCR reads through MiXCR, storing one row per CDR3 protein. The data contain around 770,000 distinct CDR3 sequences, around 42% of them singletons. As concerns this clonotype: Antigen: not known.

This rearrangement joins TRBV3-1 to TRBJ2-5; D is perhaps TRBD1 (5 bases). The origin of this receptor is a girl aged 5 to 17 with multiple sclerosis. Sequenced: blood. The CDR3 coding sequence is TGTGCCAGCAGCCCTTCAGGAAGGGGTCCGCAAGAGACCCAGTACTTC. It codes for CASSPSGRGPQETQYF.